The 24 T cell receptor beta chains below were found in one sample sequenced in a study of identical twins. Via MiXCR, TCRdb re-called the 5' RACE reads, giving one row per CDR3 protein. The data hold 500,000 or so distinct CDR3 sequences, with around 14% observed a single time. The same sample was also used in a study of yellow fever vaccine responses in identical twins.

The specimen was CD4+ T cells sorted from blood. The receptors were sampled from a woman under 30 in good health.

This clonotype has a handful of counts. This chain joins TRBV20-1 and TRBJ1-5, with D hard to call. Trimming cost V 3 bases and J 0 bases, with 9 bases left between them. CDR3 length: 14 residues. Per germline, CDR1 DFQATT and CDR2 SNEGSKA (reference sequence). CDR3: CSARSPNSNQPQHF. The CDR3 DNA reads TGCAGTGCTAGGAGCCCTAATAGCAATCAGCCCCAGCATTTT.

CDR3 DNA sequence: TGCAGTGCTAGGAAGGACACCGGGGAGCTGTTTTTT. It specifies CSARKDTGELFF. The V call is TRBV20-1, the J call TRBJ2-2; D remains unclear. Germline lookup yields CDR1 DFQATT and CDR2 SNEGSKA (reference sequence). This CDR3 comprises 12 residues. V was pared by 3 bases and J by 3 bases, with 5 bases between.

This clonotype was seen a few times. The chain couples TRBV12-3 or TRBV12-4 to TRBJ2-1, with unresolved D. V was cut by 3 bases and J by 15 bases, with 15 bases left in between. CDR3 length: 12 residues. CDR3 nucleotides: TGTGCCAGCAGTTTGAGTCAGGCAGGTCGGTTCTTC. Translation: CASSLSQAGRFF.

This clonotype has just a few counts. The chain combines TRBV18 with TRBJ2-5, with D possibly matching TRBD1 (5 bases). Trimming removed 11 bases from V and 1 base from J, with 11 bases in between. Looked up from germline, CDR1 is KGHSH and CDR2 is LQKENI. The CDR3 covers 12 residues. This CDR3 is CAGASAQETQYF. The DNA of the CDR3 is TGTGCCGGGGCCTCGGCCCAAGAGACCCAGTACTTC.

The chain carries TRBV27 and TRBJ2-3, with D perhaps TRBD2 (7 bases). Trimming took 4 bases from V and 6 from J, leaving 17 bases between them. Germline V gene lookup returns CDR1 MNHEY and CDR2 SMNVEV (reference sequence). The CDR3 spans 15 residues. The CDR3 DNA reads as TGTGCCAGCAGTTCCCGCGGGGGCCCCAGGGATACGCAGTATTTT. This codes for CASSSRGGPRDTQYF.

This clonotype has just a few counts. This chain connects TRBV29-1 to TRBJ2-5; D is perhaps TRBD1 (7 bases). Looked up from germline, CDR1 is SQVTM and CDR2 is ANQGSEA. The CDR3 has 15 amino acids. V was pared by 6 bases and J by 5 bases, with 22 bases between. The CDR3 loop is CSVARGETGRETQYF. CDR3 in DNA: TGCAGCGTGGCTAGGGGGGAGACAGGGCGGGAGACCCAGTACTTC.

This clonotype was seen more than once but under ten times. The chain couples TRBV9 to TRBJ2-3; 8 bases line up with TRBD2. With 0 bases clipped from V and 6 bases from J, the junction kept 3 bases outside the gene matches. The CDR3 is made up of 14 amino acids. The germline V gene encodes CDR1 SGDLS and CDR2 YYNGEE. The DNA for the CDR3 is TGTGCCAGCAGCGTAGGGACTAGCCGGGATACGCAGTATTTT. The encoded protein is CASSVGTSRDTQYF.

This clonotype was counted a single time. The genes are TRBV28 and TRBJ2-7; TRBD1 or TRBD2 may be the D gene (7 bases each). Germline CDR1 is MDHEN and CDR2 is SYDVKM. The CDR3 consists of 15 residues. Trimming removed 7 bases from V and 3 bases from J, with 19 bases in between. CDR3 nucleotides: TGTGCCAGCACCGGGGGAGGGGGCGCAGGCTACGAGCAGTACTTC. It yields the protein CASTGGGGAGYEQYF.

The chain joins TRBV24-1 to TRBJ2-1, with 8 bases lining up with TRBD1. After removal of 12 bases from V and 2 bases from J, the junction contained 5 bases not matched to a gene. This CDR3 contains 13 residues. The germline V gene encodes CDR1 KGHDR and CDR2 SFDVKD. The DNA of the CDR3 is TGTGCCGCCGGACAGGGTCCCTACAATGAGCAGTTCTTC. Encoded protein: CAAGQGPYNEQFF.

This clonotype was observed a few times. The rearrangement uses TRBV5-1 and TRBJ2-1, with D maybe TRBD2 (7 bases). V gave up 2 bases and J gave up 3 bases, with 12 bases separating them. CDR3 length equals 15 residues. Germline assignment: CDR1 SGHRS and CDR2 YFSETQ. In DNA form, the CDR3 reads TGCGCCAGCAGCTTACGGGGGGCGGGCTACAATGAGCAGTTCTTC. This translates into CASSLRGAGYNEQFF.

V and J are TRBV29-1 and TRBJ2-1; 9 nucleotides match TRBD2. Trimming removed 4 bases from V and 9 bases from J; junction bases left unmatched: 10. The CDR3 extends over 14 amino acids. Germline V gives CDR1 SQVTM, CDR2 ANQGSEA. The CDR3 here is CSVVWSLAGSEQFF. DNA of the CDR3: TGCAGCGTTGTGTGGTCGCTAGCGGGGAGTGAGCAGTTCTTC.

This chain uses TRBV6-2 or TRBV6-3 with TRBJ2-2; weak D call: TRBD1 (5 bases). V was pared by 8 bases and J by 5 bases, with 12 bases between. Germline V CDR1 and CDR2: MNHEY, SVGEGT. The CDR3 covers 13 residues. The CDR3 reads CASALRATGELFF. CDR3 coding DNA: TGTGCCAGCGCCCTCAGGGCTACCGGGGAGCTGTTTTTT.

The gene calls are TRBV7-8 and TRBJ2-1; D perhaps matches TRBD2 (6 bases). Trimming cost V 6 bases and J 1 base, with 13 bases left between them. Germline values: CDR1 SGHVS, CDR2 FQNEAQ. This CDR3 comprises 15 residues. This chain's CDR3 is CASRGQRESYNEQFF. CDR3 sequence (DNA): TGTGCCAGCAGGGGTCAACGGGAGTCCTACAATGAGCAGTTCTTC. The whole variable domain, filled in from reference TRBV7-8 and TRBJ2-1, reads GAGVSQSPRYKVAKRGQDVALRCDPISGHVSLFWYQQALGQGPEFLTYFQNEAQLDKSGLPSDRFFAERPEGSVSTLKIQRTQQEDSAVYLCASRGQRESYNEQFFGPGTRLTVL.

The CDR3 loop is CASSSSEGYEQYF. The CDR3 nucleotides are TGTGCCAGCAGTTCCTCGGAGGGGTACGAGCAGTACTTC. The V call is TRBV9, the J call TRBJ2-7, with D possibly being TRBD2 (6 bases). The CDR3 is made up of 13 amino acids. V was trimmed by 5 bases and J by 4 bases, leaving 13 bases between them. Germline assignment: CDR1 SGDLS and CDR2 YYNGEE.

The chain couples TRBV12-3 or TRBV12-4 to TRBJ2-1; 11 nucleotides line up with TRBD2. CDR3 length: 16 amino acids. V was clipped by 7 bases and J by 8 bases; unmatched bases: 13. The CDR3 DNA sequence: TGTGCCAGCACCTTGGAAGTAGCGGGAGGGGTCTATGAGCAGTTCTTC. This gives the protein CASTLEVAGGVYEQFF.

This clonotype has a count of ten or more. The J gene is TRBJ2-7, the V gene TRBV6-1; 9 nucleotides match TRBD2. CDR1 MNHNS and CDR2 SASEGT come from the germline V gene. There are 13 residues in the CDR3. J was trimmed by 3 bases and V by 8 bases; bases with no gene match: 5. CDR3 sequence: CASRRGGLYEQYF. CDR3 bases: TGTGCCAGCCGGCGGGGGGGACTCTACGAGCAGTACTTC.

The chain is built from TRBV7-3 and TRBJ2-2, with D possibly TRBD2 on 5 matching bases. V was clipped by 2 bases and J by 6 bases, with 13 bases between them. There are 15 residues in the CDR3. CDR1 and CDR2 from the germline V gene are SGHTA and FQGTGA. The CDR3 reads CASSLAPRGAGELFF. The CDR3 DNA reads as TGTGCCAGCAGCTTAGCCCCCCGGGGAGCCGGGGAGCTGTTTTTT.

This clonotype has at least ten counts. The gene calls are TRBV3-1 and TRBJ2-7; D gene uncertain. The CDR3 has 15 residues. CDR1 is LGHDT, CDR2 YNNKEL, per germline (reference sequence). The germline V and J ends were trimmed by 2 bases and 2 bases, with 13 bases remaining between them. The CDR3 nucleotides are TGTGCCAGCAGCCAAAAACTCCTCAGCCCCTACGAGCAGTACTTC. The encoded protein is CASSQKLLSPYEQYF.

This clonotype was found many times. The chain uses TRBV28 and TRBJ2-1; maybe TRBD1 (6 bases). Per the germline V gene, CDR1 is MDHEN and CDR2 is SYDVKM. This CDR3 contains 15 residues. V lost 5 bases and J 2 bases, leaving 13 bases between the germline ends. The CDR3 is CASSAWDTTYNEQFF. Here the CDR3 DNA reads TGTGCCAGCAGTGCCTGGGACACAACCTACAATGAGCAGTTCTTC.

This clonotype was counted a few times. V and J are TRBV29-1 and TRBJ2-7; D is perhaps TRBD1 (5 bases). CDR1 and CDR2 from the germline V gene are SQVTM and ANQGSEA. There are 15 residues in the CDR3. Trimming stripped 1 base from V and 2 bases from J, with 15 bases between. DNA for the CDR3: TGCAGCGTTGAAGGAGGAGTACAGGTACCCTACGAGCAGTACTTC. Protein: CSVEGGVQVPYEQYF.

This clonotype appeared many times. V and J are TRBV10-3 and TRBJ2-2; 8 bases map to TRBD1. CDR1 and CDR2 (germline): ENHRY, SYGVKD. J lost 2 bases, V lost 5 bases, and 4 bases had no gene match. This CDR3 contains 15 residues. CDR3 sequence reads: CAISWDRSNTGELFF. The CDR3 bases are TGTGCCATCAGTTGGGACAGGAGCAACACCGGGGAGCTGTTTTTT.

The chain is built from TRBV15 and TRBJ2-3, with D tentatively TRBD1 (6 bases). V lost 5 bases to trimming and J lost 1 base, with 16 bases between them. The CDR3 consists of 16 residues. CDR1 and CDR2 (germline): LNHNV, YYDKDF (reference sequence). The CDR3 is CATSLGVDRRTDTQYF. The CDR3 coding sequence is TGTGCCACCAGCCTCGGGGTGGACAGACGCACAGATACGCAGTATTTT.

V and J are TRBV5-1 and TRBJ1-4; weak D call: TRBD1 (5 bases). Trimming took off 0 bases at V and 2 bases at J, with 5 bases between the two ends. The length of the CDR3 is 14 residues. Germline V lookup: CDR1 SGHRS, CDR2 YFSETQ. The CDR3 region is CASSLGQTNEKLFF. DNA for the CDR3: TGCGCCAGCAGCTTGGGACAGACTAATGAAAAACTGTTTTTT.

The chain links TRBV2 to TRBJ2-1; possible D gene TRBD2, 7 bases. The CDR3 loop spans 15 amino acids. The ends were cut back, 4 bases at V and 9 bases at J, with 19 bases in the middle. Germline V gives CDR1 SNHLY, CDR2 FYNNEI. In DNA, the CDR3 is TGTGCCAGCAGTGGGGGGCTAGCGGAGGCGGGTGAGCAGTTCTTC. It is translated as CASSGGLAEAGEQFF.